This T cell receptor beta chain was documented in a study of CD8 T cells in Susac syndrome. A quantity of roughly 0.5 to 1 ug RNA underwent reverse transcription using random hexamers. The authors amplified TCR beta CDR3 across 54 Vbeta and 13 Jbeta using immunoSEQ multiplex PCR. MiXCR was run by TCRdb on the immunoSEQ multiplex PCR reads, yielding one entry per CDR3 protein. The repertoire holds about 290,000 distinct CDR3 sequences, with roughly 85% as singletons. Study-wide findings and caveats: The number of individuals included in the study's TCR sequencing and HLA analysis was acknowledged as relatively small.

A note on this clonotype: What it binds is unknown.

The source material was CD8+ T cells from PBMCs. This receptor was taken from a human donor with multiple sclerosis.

CDR3 in DNA: TGCAGTGCGCCACTGTATCGGGCGGTCCCTGGCTACACCTTC. This gives the protein CSAPLYRAVPGYTF. V usage is TRBV20-1 and J usage is TRBJ1-2; D unclear. Germline CDR1 DFQATT, CDR2 SNEGSKA (reference sequence). V gave up 6 bases and J gave up 7 bases, with 21 bases separating them. CDR3 length equals 14 residues.